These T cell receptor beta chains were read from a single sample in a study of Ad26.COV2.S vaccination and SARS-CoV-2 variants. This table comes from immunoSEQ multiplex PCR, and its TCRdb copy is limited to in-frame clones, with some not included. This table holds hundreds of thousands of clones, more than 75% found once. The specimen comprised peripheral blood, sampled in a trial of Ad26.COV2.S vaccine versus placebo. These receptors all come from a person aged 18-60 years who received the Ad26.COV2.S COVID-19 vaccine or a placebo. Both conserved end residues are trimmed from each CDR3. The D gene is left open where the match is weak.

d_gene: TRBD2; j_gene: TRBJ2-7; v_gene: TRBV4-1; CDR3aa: ASSLTTSDLYEQY
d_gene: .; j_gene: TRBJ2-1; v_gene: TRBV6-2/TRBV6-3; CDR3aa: ASSYTSTDTRGNEQF
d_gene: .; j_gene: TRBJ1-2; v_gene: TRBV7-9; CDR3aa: ASSPQTWANYGYT
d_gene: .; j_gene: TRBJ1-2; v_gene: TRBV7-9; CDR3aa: ASSGAGAGTYGYT
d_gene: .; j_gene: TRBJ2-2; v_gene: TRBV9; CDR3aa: ASSVRDPGAWTGELF
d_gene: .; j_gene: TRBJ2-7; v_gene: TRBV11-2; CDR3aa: ASSLQGYEQY
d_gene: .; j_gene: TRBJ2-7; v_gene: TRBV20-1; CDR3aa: SASLGLDVQY
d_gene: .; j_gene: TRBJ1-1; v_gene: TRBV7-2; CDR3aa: ASSLQGNTEAF
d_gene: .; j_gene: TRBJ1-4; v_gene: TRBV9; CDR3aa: ASSVRGSYREKLF
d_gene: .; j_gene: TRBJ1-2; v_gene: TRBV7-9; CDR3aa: ASSLGTAGGYT
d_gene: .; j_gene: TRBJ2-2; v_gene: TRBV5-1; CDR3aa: ASTLGIARTGELF
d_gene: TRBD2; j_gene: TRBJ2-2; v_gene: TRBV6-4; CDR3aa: ASSGGWREGGTGELF
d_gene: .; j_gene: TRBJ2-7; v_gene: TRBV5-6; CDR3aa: ASSFRIEQY
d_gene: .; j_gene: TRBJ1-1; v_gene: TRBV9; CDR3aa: ASSAGGQLNTEAF
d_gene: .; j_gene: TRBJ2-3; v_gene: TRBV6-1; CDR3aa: ASSETSPYTQY
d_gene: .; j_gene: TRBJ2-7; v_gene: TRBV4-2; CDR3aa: ASSQRAGYEQY
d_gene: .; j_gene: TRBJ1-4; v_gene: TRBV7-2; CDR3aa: ASSPLPGRVGEKLF
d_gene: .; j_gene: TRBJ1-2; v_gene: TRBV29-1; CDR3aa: SATGTGNFYGYT
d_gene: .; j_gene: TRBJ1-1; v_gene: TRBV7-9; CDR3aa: ASSETSGTPRDTEAF
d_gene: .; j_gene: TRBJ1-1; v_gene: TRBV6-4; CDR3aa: ASSDRQGEAF
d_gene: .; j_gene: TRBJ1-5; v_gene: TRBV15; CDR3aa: ATSRDHRENQPQH
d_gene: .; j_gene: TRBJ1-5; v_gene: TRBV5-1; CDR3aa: ASSLSGAINQPQH
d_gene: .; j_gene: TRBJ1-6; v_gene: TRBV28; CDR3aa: ASSLVQGYNSPLH
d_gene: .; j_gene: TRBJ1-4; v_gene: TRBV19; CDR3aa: ASSSVGATNEKLF
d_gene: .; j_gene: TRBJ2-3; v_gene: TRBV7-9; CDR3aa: ASSPNSLDTQY
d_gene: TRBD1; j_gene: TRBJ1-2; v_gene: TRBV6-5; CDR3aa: ASTLTTGGYGYT
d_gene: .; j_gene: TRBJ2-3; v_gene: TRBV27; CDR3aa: ASLGPSTDTQY
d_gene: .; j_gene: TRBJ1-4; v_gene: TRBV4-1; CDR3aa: ASSLLTNEKLF
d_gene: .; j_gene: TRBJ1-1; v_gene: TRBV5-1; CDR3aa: ASKPSAGVSYSAEAF
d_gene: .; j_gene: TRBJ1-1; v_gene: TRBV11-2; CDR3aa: ASSYGQMNTEAF
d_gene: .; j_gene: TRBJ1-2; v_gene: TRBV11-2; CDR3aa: ASSYDPVAGRRDGYT
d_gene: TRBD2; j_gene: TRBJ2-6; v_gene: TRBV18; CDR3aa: ASSLGTSGGAGANVLT
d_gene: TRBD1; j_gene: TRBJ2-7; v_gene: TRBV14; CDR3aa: ASSLQGAVYEQY
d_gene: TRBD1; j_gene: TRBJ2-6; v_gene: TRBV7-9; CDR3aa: ASSLDRGKTGANVLT
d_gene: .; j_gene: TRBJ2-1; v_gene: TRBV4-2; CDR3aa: ASSQVNGNEQF
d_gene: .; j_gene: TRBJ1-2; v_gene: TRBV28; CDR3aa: ASTKGTRYGYT
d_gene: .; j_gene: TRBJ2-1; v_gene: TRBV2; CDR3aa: ASTFNDNEQF
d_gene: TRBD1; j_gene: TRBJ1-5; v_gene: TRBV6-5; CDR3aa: ASRLQGFGQPQH
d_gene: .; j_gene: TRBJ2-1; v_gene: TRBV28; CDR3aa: ASISGTYNEQF
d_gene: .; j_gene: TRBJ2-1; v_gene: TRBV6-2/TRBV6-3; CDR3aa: ASSYGSAYNEQF